This is a list of T cell receptor beta chains from one sample in a study of radiotherapy plus CTLA-4 blockade in lung cancer. Here immunoSEQ multiplex PCR was the method, and the copy in TCRdb shows in-frame clones only, minus some. The sample records more than 95,000 clones, around 74% being singletons. Sequencing used peripheral blood, obtained from a patient treated with radiotherapy plus ipilimumab. All receptors derive from a human donor with non-small cell lung cancer who had a partial response to radiotherapy plus ipilimumab. Some clones in this sample may be carry-over from other donors' samples. The conserved cysteine and the conserved F or W are not part of the CDR3 here. Each record gives: CDR3 protein, V gene, J gene.

ASSKPGLVEETQY	TRBV6-5	TRBJ2-5
ASRGGRGSEQY	TRBV2	TRBJ2-7
ASSIAGGPSEETQY	TRBV13	TRBJ2-5
ASSGTSGGADTQY	TRBV5-1	TRBJ2-3
AWSSPGLGLEKY	TRBV30	TRBJ2-7
ASSLGPSGGGGYEQY	TRBV7-2	TRBJ2-7
ASSLVDRMKFGYT	TRBV5-4	TRBJ1-2
ASSQGGFGELF	TRBV7-9	TRBJ2-2
ASSPPVKPGDTQY	TRBV18	TRBJ2-3
ASSQVDIIGSSYEQY	TRBV4-1	TRBJ2-7
ASSLDRGTYNEQF	TRBV7-2	TRBJ2-1
ASSLGQGREKLF	TRBV27	TRBJ1-4
ASRRTRYSNQPQH	TRBV6-5	TRBJ1-5
ASSSDRERSPNQPQH	TRBV5-1	TRBJ1-5
ASSPTASTDTQY	TRBV19	TRBJ2-3
ASQVPSTDTQY	TRBV15	TRBJ2-3
ASSQDHRLTGGQGTGELF	TRBV4-2	TRBJ2-2
ASSLDAIGRREQF	TRBV11-2	TRBJ2-1
ASGNRVEQY	TRBV2	TRBJ2-7
ASSLSRAGVGEQF	TRBV7-7	TRBJ2-1
ASSYRGQGGTEAF	TRBV2	TRBJ1-1
ASSANYRYEQY	TRBV7-2	TRBJ2-7
ATKRERDSYEQY	TRBV7-8	TRBJ2-7
ASSLATGNIQY	TRBV5-1	TRBJ2-4
ASSSRLAMNTGELF	TRBV7-9	TRBJ2-2
ASSVGRSNGEAF	TRBV2	TRBJ1-1
ASSIAAGGLYGYT	TRBV19	TRBJ1-2